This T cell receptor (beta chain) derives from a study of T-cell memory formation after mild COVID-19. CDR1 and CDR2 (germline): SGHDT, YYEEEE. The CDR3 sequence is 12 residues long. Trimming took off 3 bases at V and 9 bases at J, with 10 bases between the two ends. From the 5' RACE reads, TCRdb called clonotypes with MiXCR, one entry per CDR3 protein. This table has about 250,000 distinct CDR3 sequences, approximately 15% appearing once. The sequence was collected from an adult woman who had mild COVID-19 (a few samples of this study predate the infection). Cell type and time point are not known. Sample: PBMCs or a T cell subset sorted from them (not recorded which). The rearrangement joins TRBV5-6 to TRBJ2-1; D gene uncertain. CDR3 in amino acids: CASSWGRGEQFF. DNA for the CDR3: TGTGCCAGCAGCTGGGGAAGAGGTGAGCAGTTCTTC.